Listed below are T cell receptor beta chains from one sample, sequenced in a study of T cell responses to AZD1222 COVID-19 vaccine. Using immunoSEQ multiplex PCR, the repertoire was profiled, and TCRdb retains in-frame clones only, with some absent. Of around 130,000 clones detected, under 95% appear once; the ten largest clones hold about 3%. Here the sequenced sample was peripheral blood, taken on day 0 of AZD1222 vaccination. These receptors were collected from an adult in good health. Both conserved end residues are trimmed from each CDR3.

>TRBJ2-3|TRBV7-2
ASSLRSGGRTDTQY
>TRBJ2-1|TRBV7-9
ASSFLGNEQF
>TRBJ2-7|TRBV12-3/TRBV12-4
ASSPQLGGEQY
>TRBJ2-7|TRBV9
ASSVVTGGDYEQY
>TRBJ1-1|TRBV5-1
ASSPIGVSEAF
>TRBJ2-7|TRBV28
ASSLSASGLYEQY
>TRBJ1-2|TRBV5-6
ASSPRVGGYT
>TRBJ2-3|TRBV5-1
ASSAFHGTDTQY
>TRBJ2-4|TRBV6-1
ASSEAGGANIQY
>TRBJ1-5|TRBV30
AWSVGEGQPQH
>TRBJ1-3|TRBV2
ASSPTEAGNTIY
>TRBJ2-5|TRBV28
ASSSFQETQY